The 2 T cell receptor beta chains below were found in one sample sequenced in a study of Graves' ophthalmopathy and Graves' hyperthyroidism. The authors amplified TCR beta CDR3 regions from RNA transcripts. Amplification began with first-round RT-PCR using HTBI primers, then second-round multiplex PCR was performed. TCRdb passed the multiplex PCR reads through MiXCR, listing each CDR3 protein once. Among about 620,000 distinct CDR3 sequences listed, around a fifth were seen once. Sequencing was performed on peripheral blood. The receptors here all came from a woman between 18 and 29 years old with stable Graves' hyperthyroidism. Some clones in this sample may be carry-over from other donors' samples.

This clonotype was counted ten times or more. Here the CDR3 reads CASSVTQGGYSNQPQHF. CDR3 DNA sequence: TGTGCCAGCAGTGTGACACAAGGAGGATATAGCAATCAGCCCCAGCATTTT. The J gene is TRBJ1-5, the V gene TRBV6-1, with D unclear. V was trimmed by 4 bases and J by 0 bases, leaving 16 bases between them. Germline V gives CDR1 MNHNS, CDR2 SASEGT. This CDR3 spans 17 amino acids.

Ten or more counts support this clonotype. The rearrangement uses TRBV5-1 and TRBJ2-7; either TRBD1 or TRBD2 may fit D (5 bases each). The CDR3 has 14 amino acids. CDR1 SGHRS and CDR2 YFSETQ come from the germline V gene. V was pared by 5 bases and J by 8 bases, with 20 bases between. CDR3 in amino acids: CASRPQGEVFKQYF. CDR3 DNA: TGCGCCAGCAGGCCTCAGGGAGAAGTCTTCAAGCAGTACTTC.